These 18 T cell receptor beta chains were all obtained from the same sample, sequenced in a study of blood T cell repertoires in COVID-19. Using immunoSEQ multiplex PCR, the repertoire was profiled, and TCRdb retains in-frame clones only, with some absent. The table has under 300,000 clones, around four fifths seen once. Sequenced input: peripheral blood. These TCRs come from a man younger than 45 who had recovered from COVID-19.

V is TRBV7-8 and J is TRBJ1-4, with D perhaps matching TRBD1 (6 bases). Germline-derived CDR1 and CDR2 are SGHVS and FQNEAQ. The CDR3 is made up of 14 amino acids. Trimming took 0 bases from V and 8 from J, leaving 10 bases between them. The CDR3 nucleotides are TGTGCCAGCAGCTTAGCGAGAAGGGGGGAAAAACTGTTTTTT. Residues: CASSLARRGEKLFF.

The count of this clone is one. V usage is TRBV27 and J usage is TRBJ2-2, with 8 bases fitting TRBD1. V lost 5 bases, J lost 7 bases, and 9 bases stayed unmatched. The CDR3 covers 15 residues. Germline lookup yields CDR1 MNHEY and CDR2 SMNVEV (reference sequence). The CDR3 DNA reads as TGTGCCAGCAGTGAGAGGCAGGGGGCGCTCGGGGAGCTGTTTTTT. As protein: CASSERQGALGELFF.

The V and J genes are TRBV9 and TRBJ2-7; 9 bases are a match to TRBD1. V shed 0 bases, J shed 2 bases, and the junction held 9 bases outside the gene matches. The CDR3 spans 17 residues. CDR1 is SGDLS, CDR2 YYNGEE, per germline. CDR3 region: CASSVGVGGTGPYEQYV. DNA for the CDR3: TGTGCCAGCAGCGTAGGGGTAGGGGGGACAGGGCCCTACGAGCAGTACGTC.

This clone was seen a few times. The CDR3 DNA reads TGTGCCAGCAGCGTAGGGGACTCATATAATTCACCCCTCCACTTT. Residues: CASSVGDSYNSPLHF. The chain links TRBV9 to TRBJ1-6; a weak D match, TRBD1 (5 bases). The CDR3 sequence is 15 residues long. The V and J ends lost 0 bases and 4 bases respectively, with 8 bases between them. The germline V gene has CDR1 SGDLS and CDR2 YYNGEE.

This rearrangement joins TRBV21-1 to TRBJ2-1; the D segment call TRBD2 is taken from the table without a DNA check. TRBV21-1 is an annotated pseudogene. This CDR3 is built from 16 residues. CDR3 sequence: CASSKGSGKPRDEQFF. The CDR3 DNA reads TGTGCCAGCAGCAAAGGTTCCGGAAAACCTAGAGATGAGCAGTTCTTC.

This clone was found a few times. The CDR3 DNA follows: TGTGCCAGCAGCCCCCAAGTAGGCGGGGCCGAAAACACCATATATTTT. Protein sequence: CASSPQVGGAENTIYF. The rearrangement joins TRBV9 to TRBJ1-3; a possible D gene is TRBD1 (5 bases). This CDR3 is built from 16 residues. Per the germline V gene, CDR1 is SGDLS and CDR2 is YYNGEE. Trimming pared 4 bases from V and 6 bases from J, leaving 20 bases between.

The V and J genes are TRBV5-1 and TRBJ1-1; TRBD1 matches at 7 bases. Trimming cost V 3 bases and J 4 bases; bases outside gene matches: 3. This CDR3 region has 13 residues. Per the germline V gene, CDR1 is SGHRS and CDR2 is YFSETQ. The CDR3 nucleotides read TGCGCCAGCAGCTCACAGGGGACCACTGAAGCTTTCTTT. Translated: CASSSQGTTEAFF.

This chain links TRBV7-9 with TRBJ1-2; D remains ambiguous. V lost 5 bases and J 5 bases, leaving 18 bases between the germline ends. The CDR3 totals 15 residues. Per germline, CDR1 SEHNR and CDR2 FQNEAQ (reference sequence). CDR3: CASSDSGIKFYGYTF. The CDR3 DNA is TGTGCCAGCAGCGATTCGGGGATCAAGTTTTATGGCTACACCTTC.

The chain combines TRBV5-1 with TRBJ1-4; tentatively, D is TRBD1 (5 bases). Germline values: CDR1 SGHRS, CDR2 YFSETQ. The V gene lost 1 base and the J gene lost 0 bases, with 16 bases spanning the gap. The CDR3 is made up of 18 amino acids. The chain's CDR3 is CASSLRPSGETTNEKLFF. CDR3 DNA: TGCGCCAGCAGCTTGCGACCTTCGGGGGAAACAACTAATGAAAAACTGTTTTTT.

The rearrangement uses TRBV5-1 and TRBJ2-1; 7 nucleotides align to TRBD2. After removal of 4 bases from V and 3 bases from J, the junction contained 7 bases not matched to a gene. The CDR3 spans 15 residues. In germline, CDR1 is SGHRS, CDR2 YFSETQ. The CDR3 sequence: CASSRLWGGYNEQFF. The CDR3 bases are TGCGCCAGCAGCCGCTTGTGGGGGGGCTACAATGAGCAGTTCTTC.

This clone came up many times. The chain joins TRBV19 to TRBJ2-2; 10 nucleotides match TRBD2. Germline V CDR1 and CDR2: LNHDA, SQIVND (reference sequence). The CDR3 runs to 17 residues. V was pared by 5 bases and J by 3 bases, with 9 bases of the junction left unmatched. In nucleotides, the CDR3 is TGTGCCAGTAGTCCCTTAGCGGGGGGTGAATACACCGGGGAGCTGTTTTTT. Translation gives CASSPLAGGEYTGELFF. Full variable domain (rest looked up from reference TRBV19 and TRBJ2-2): DGGITQSPKYLFRKEGQNVTLSCEQNLNHDAMYWYRQDPGQGLRLIYYSQIVNDFQKGDIAEGYSVSREKKESFPLTVTSAQKNPTAFYLCASSPLAGGEYTGELFFGEGSRLTVL.

The chain uses TRBV6-5 and TRBJ1-2, with 7 positions matching TRBD1. CDR3 length: 12 amino acids. From germline, CDR1 is MNHEY and CDR2 SVGAGI. V lost 7 bases and J lost 3; bases outside the gene matches: 2. For the CDR3, the DNA is TGTGCCAGCACCACAGGGGACTATGGCTACACCTTC. This codes for CASTTGDYGYTF.

The rearrangement links TRBV5-1 to TRBJ2-1; 7 bases are a match to TRBD1. In germline, CDR1 is SGHRS, CDR2 YFSETQ. The V and J ends lost 0 bases and 6 bases, in that order; junction bases with no gene match: 0. There are 13 residues in the CDR3. This CDR3 is CASSLAGGNEQFF. The CDR3 DNA reads as TGCGCCAGCAGCTTGGCAGGGGGCAATGAGCAGTTCTTC.

This chain joins TRBV19 and TRBJ1-1, with D unresolved. Trimming left V 1 base short and J 1 base short, with 10 bases between. The CDR3 has 15 residues. Germline CDR1 reads LNHDA; CDR2 reads SQIVND (reference sequence). The chain's CDR3 is CASSIGRSKNTEAFF. The CDR3 DNA sequence: TGTGCCAGTAGTATAGGCAGATCCAAGAACACTGAAGCTTTCTTT.

This chain links TRBV2 with TRBJ2-7, with TRBD2 matching over 7 bases. Germline CDR1 is SNHLY and CDR2 is FYNNEI. J gave up 1 base and V 5 bases, and 8 bases lay outside the gene matches. The CDR3 has 15 residues. Here the CDR3 reads CASSPKRDVSYEQYV. The CDR3 DNA reads TGTGCCAGCAGTCCGAAGCGGGACGTATCCTACGAGCAGTACGTC.

The chain couples TRBV7-2 to TRBJ2-3, with D possibly being TRBD2 (6 bases). V dropped 6 bases and J dropped 6 bases, with 16 bases sitting between them. The CDR3 spans 14 residues. Germline CDR1 is SGHTA and CDR2 is FQGNSA. CDR3 amino acids: CASRNPVGGDTQYF. CDR3 bases: TGTGCCAGCAGGAATCCCGTTGGGGGGGATACGCAGTATTTT.

The gene calls are TRBV4-2 and TRBJ2-7; 9 nucleotides align to TRBD1. Germline V gene sequence: CDR1 LGHNA, CDR2 YNFKEQ. The trim removed 1 base at V and 3 bases at J, leaving 10 bases unmatched. The CDR3 is 17 amino acids. The CDR3 nucleotides are TGTGCCAGCAGCCAAGTCGGACCTCCGGGACAGGGCTACGAGCAGTACTTC. It yields the protein CASSQVGPPGQGYEQYF.

The chain joins TRBV5-4 to TRBJ2-7, with a possible D match to TRBD1 (6 bases). The V end was cut by 0 bases, the J end by 2 bases, with 12 bases between. From germline, CDR1 is SGHNT and CDR2 YYREEE (reference sequence). The CDR3 runs to 15 residues. In DNA, the CDR3 is TGTGCCAGCAGCTTGGCAGGGGCCCATACCTACGAGCAGTACGTC. Translated: CASSLAGAHTYEQYV.